This T cell receptor (beta chain) was captured in a study of OX40 agonist ivuxolimab in advanced cancers. Exclusion applied to patients with autoimmune disease history or systemic immunosuppression. Only in-frame clones appear in the TCRdb table, and some are missing; sequencing was by immunoSEQ multiplex PCR. The data contain about 85,000 clones, 65% to 90% of them singletons. This CDR3 comprises 16 residues. Trimming pared 2 bases from V and 0 bases from J, leaving 12 bases between. In germline, CDR1 is SGDLS, CDR2 YYNGEE. The chain links TRBV9 to TRBJ1-3, with D maybe TRBD1 (6 bases). The sequence was obtained from an adult with an advanced solid tumor such as melanoma, head and neck, liver or kidney cancer. This specimen was CD4+ or CD8+ T cells sorted from blood, taken in a trial of the OX40 agonist ivuxolimab. The CDR3 DNA reads as TGTGCCAGCAGCGTTCACGACAGGAGCTCTGGAAACACCATATATTTT. Residues: CASSVHDRSSGNTIYF.